This TCR beta chain was captured by sequencing in a study of post-analysis software for immune sequencing data. Presence of unique molecular identifiers characterized the TCR beta cDNA libraries. MiXCR, applied by TCRdb to the PCR reads, yields one record per CDR3 protein. The table has hundreds of thousands of distinct CDR3 sequences, about 27% seen once; the top ten hold roughly 0.53%. This clonotype turned up a few times. Its antigen remains unidentified. Trimming cost V 6 bases and J 4 bases; bases outside gene matches: 11. The CDR3 runs 16 residues. From germline, CDR1 is KGHDR and CDR2 SFDVKD. Study-wide points: There was significantly lower normalized Chao1 diversity in multiple sclerosis patients than in controls. The study found TRBV5-6, TRBV5-1 and TRBV20-1 among about five TRBV segments more frequent in patients than controls.

The sequenced sample consisted of blood. V usage is TRBV24-1 and J usage is TRBJ2-5; TRBD2 matches 9 bases. The TCR sequence derives from a girl between 10 and 17 years old with multiple sclerosis. The CDR3 region is CATSRREGLALETQYF. In nucleotides, the CDR3 is TGTGCCACCAGTCGACGAGAGGGACTAGCCTTAGAGACCCAGTACTTC.